This is a list of T cell receptor beta chains from one sample in a study of T cells expressing NK-cell markers. TCRdb reanalyzed the 5' RACE reads, giving one entry per CDR3 protein sequence and no DNA. The listing contains some 600,000 distinct CDR3 sequences. What was sequenced was blood T cells: a sorted CD56 or NKG2C T cell subset, CD4+ or CD8+ T cells, or bulk PBMC T cells (not recorded which). These receptors were taken from a man aged 18 to 29 in good health. Both conserved end residues are part of each CDR3.

j_call v_call cdr3_aa
TRBJ2-5 TRBV12-3/TRBV12-4 CASSSLWETQYF
TRBJ2-7 TRBV7-2 CASTIGGQTYEQYF
TRBJ2-1 TRBV4-1 CASSQVAWLSSYNEQFF
TRBJ2-7 TRBV6-2/TRBV6-3 CASSYSRLKGYYEQYF
TRBJ2-1 TRBV6-2/TRBV6-3 CASRAQLAGGTEQFF
TRBJ2-2 TRBV19 CASIVRHLNTGELFF
TRBJ2-7 TRBV14 CASSDIRGLAFYEQYF
TRBJ2-1 TRBV5-1 CASSLIIASGSGEQFF
TRBJ2-4 TRBV6-1 CASAPGQLAKNIQYF
TRBJ2-7 TRBV11-2 CASSYQTSGPYEQYF
TRBJ2-7 TRBV24-1 CAAQTSGLYEQYF
TRBJ2-7 TRBV5-1 CASSTEQGRAYEQYF
TRBJ2-1 TRBV6-5 CASSYLGLGLYNEQFF
TRBJ2-1 TRBV6-5 CASSYSGGAQFF
TRBJ2-7 TRBV9 CASSVAALGQGVYEQYF
TRBJ1-5 TRBV4-1 CASSQPTRRAPQHF
TRBJ1-1 TRBV20-1 CSATQGAMNTEAFF
TRBJ2-5 TRBV7-3 CASSLMAGKETQYF
TRBJ2-5 TRBV10-3 CAISDNEGALLGETQYF
TRBJ1-1 TRBV7-3 CASSLHGQPNTEAFF
TRBJ2-4 TRBV20-1 CSARDSDAAKNIQYF
TRBJ1-3 TRBV11-2 CASSPRDSRNTIYF
TRBJ2-1 TRBV20-1 CSAIAKVRTSGSHEQFF
TRBJ2-1 TRBV5-5 CASSLLVHPTYNEQFF
TRBJ2-7 TRBV29-1 CSVVDRLSYEQYF
TRBJ2-3 TRBV6-1 CASSRNFGLPGSGIDTQYF
TRBJ2-1 TRBV5-1 CASARLGGMPDNEQFF
TRBJ2-2 TRBV14 CASSQARLGRTGELFF
TRBJ2-3 TRBV7-9 CASSLGQGANTQYF
TRBJ2-1 TRBV29-1 CSVEDRRTNNEQFF
TRBJ2-6 TRBV6-5 CASTQTGVVTGANVLTF
TRBJ2-7 TRBV7-9 CASSPLSGSASNEQYF
TRBJ1-1 TRBV29-1 CSVGIGGTEAFF
TRBJ2-5 TRBV18 CASSDVSNQETQYF
TRBJ1-1 TRBV7-2 CASAGEWMNTEAFF
TRBJ2-5 TRBV12-3/TRBV12-4 CASSPLAGDQETQYF
TRBJ2-4 TRBV5-1 CASRGTRSDIQYF
TRBJ2-7 TRBV7-2 CASSLVSGGGGSYEQYF
TRBJ1-4 TRBV27 CASSLSGPREKLFF
TRBJ2-3 TRBV20-1 CSATTSGKLDTQYF
TRBJ2-3 TRBV24-1 CATSRLAGGPGDTQYF
TRBJ2-4 TRBV7-2 CASRSAWGRKENIQYF